This TCR beta chain originates from a study of CD8 T cells in Susac syndrome. Reverse transcription of about 0.5 to 1 ug RNA was carried out with random hexamers. The method of amplification for TCR beta CDR3 was immunoSEQ multiplex PCR, covering 54 Vbeta and 13 Jbeta. TCRdb reprocessed the immunoSEQ multiplex PCR reads via MiXCR and lists one record per CDR3 protein. The repertoire holds around 300,000 distinct CDR3 sequences, with approximately 91% as singletons. CDR1 and CDR2 (germline): SEHNR, FQNEAQ (reference sequence). The CDR3 has 13 amino acids. V lost 5 bases, J lost 2 bases, and 10 bases lay in between.

The gene calls are TRBV7-9 and TRBJ2-7; possibly TRBD2 for D (6 bases). Sequenced sample: CD8+ T cells from PBMCs. This receptor was obtained from a human donor with multiple sclerosis. DNA of the CDR3: TGTGCCAGCAGCGGCGGGATAGCCTACGAGCAGTACTTC. It specifies CASSGGIAYEQYF.